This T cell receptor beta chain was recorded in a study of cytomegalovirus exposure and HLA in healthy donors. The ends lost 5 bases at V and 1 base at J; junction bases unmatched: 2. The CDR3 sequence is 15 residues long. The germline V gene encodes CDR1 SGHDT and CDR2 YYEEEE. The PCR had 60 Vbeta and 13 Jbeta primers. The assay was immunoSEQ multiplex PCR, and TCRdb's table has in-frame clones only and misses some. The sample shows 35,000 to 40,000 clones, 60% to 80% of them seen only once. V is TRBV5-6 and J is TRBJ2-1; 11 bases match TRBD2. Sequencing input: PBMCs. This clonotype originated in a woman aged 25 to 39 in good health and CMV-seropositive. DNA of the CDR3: TGTGCCAGCAGAGTAGCGGGAGGGTCCTACAATGAGCAGTTCTTC. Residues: CASRVAGGSYNEQFF.